The rows below give T cell receptor beta chains drawn from one sample of a study of beta chain features in type 1 diabetes. Here immunoSEQ multiplex PCR was the method, and the copy in TCRdb shows in-frame clones only, minus some. The sample lists a few hundred thousand clones; over 11% were seen once. Sequencing was done on a sample of naive CD4+ T cells from blood. The receptors originated from a man aged 25-45 years with type 1 diabetes. The CDR3 runs from the conserved cysteine through the conserved F or W. A D gene is named only where the DNA matches it firmly. Clone size, where shown, is once, few, many, or a class for clones that have expanded.

size: .
J: TRBJ2-1
D: TRBD2
V: TRBV4-1
CDR3: CASSQDGAIAGVFEQFF
DNA: TGCGCCAGCAGCCAAGATGGCGCGATAGCGGGAGTTTTTGAGCAGTTCTTC

size: few
J: TRBJ2-3
D: .
V: TRBV4-1
CDR3: CASSQDQDLPTDTQYF
DNA: TGCGCCAGCAGCCAAGATCAGGACTTACCCACAGATACGCAGTATTTT

size: once
J: TRBJ2-3
D: TRBD2
V: TRBV10-3
CDR3: CATMPGLETDTQYF
DNA: TGTGCCACCATGCCGGGACTAGAGACAGATACGCAGTATTTT

size: .
J: TRBJ2-5
D: TRBD2
V: TRBV29-1
CDR3: CSVDGGAGETQYF
DNA: TGCAGCGTTGACGGGGGGGCCGGAGAGACCCAGTACTTC

size: .
J: TRBJ2-5
D: TRBD1
V: TRBV9
CDR3: CASSIRQGQETQYF
DNA: TGTGCCAGCAGCATTCGACAGGGGCAAGAGACCCAGTACTTC

size: .
J: TRBJ2-7
D: .
V: TRBV5-1
CDR3: CASSLDGNSYEQYF
DNA: TGCGCCAGCAGCCTGGACGGGAATTCCTACGAGCAGTACTTC

size: .
J: TRBJ2-1
D: .
V: TRBV4-1
CDR3: CASSHPARVREQFF
DNA: TGCGCCAGCAGCCACCCGGCCCGGGTTCGGGAGCAGTTCTTC

size: few
J: TRBJ2-3
D: .
V: TRBV4-1
CDR3: CASSQAGYTQYF
DNA: TGCGCCAGCAGCCAAGCAGGGTACACGCAGTATTTT

size: few
J: TRBJ2-6
D: .
V: TRBV27
CDR3: CASSRGGSGANVLTF
DNA: TGTGCCAGCAGCCGAGGGGGCTCTGGGGCCAACGTCCTGACTTTC

size: .
J: TRBJ2-2
D: .
V: TRBV9
CDR3: CASSVDPQGKTGELFF
DNA: TGTGCCAGCAGCGTAGATCCCCAGGGGAAGACCGGGGAGCTGTTTTTT

size: few
J: TRBJ1-2
D: .
V: TRBV4-2
CDR3: CASSQREDYGYTF
DNA: TGTGCCAGCAGCCAAAGGGAGGACTATGGCTACACCTTC

size: few
J: TRBJ1-1
D: .
V: TRBV6-5
CDR3: CASSYSGEVNTEAFF
DNA: TGTGCCAGCAGTTACTCAGGGGAGGTGAACACTGAAGCTTTCTTT

size: few
J: TRBJ1-2
D: .
V: TRBV5-4
CDR3: CASRPSGVYGYTF
DNA: TGTGCCAGCAGACCATCAGGGGTCTATGGCTACACCTTC

size: .
J: TRBJ1-1
D: .
V: TRBV10-3
CDR3: CAIGSGGRTEAFF
DNA: TGTGCCATCGGGAGTGGAGGGAGGACTGAAGCTTTCTTT

size: .
J: TRBJ2-1
D: TRBD2
V: TRBV4-1
CDR3: CASSRLAGVPYNEQFF
DNA: TGCGCCAGCAGCCGCTTAGCGGGAGTGCCCTACAATGAGCAGTTCTTC